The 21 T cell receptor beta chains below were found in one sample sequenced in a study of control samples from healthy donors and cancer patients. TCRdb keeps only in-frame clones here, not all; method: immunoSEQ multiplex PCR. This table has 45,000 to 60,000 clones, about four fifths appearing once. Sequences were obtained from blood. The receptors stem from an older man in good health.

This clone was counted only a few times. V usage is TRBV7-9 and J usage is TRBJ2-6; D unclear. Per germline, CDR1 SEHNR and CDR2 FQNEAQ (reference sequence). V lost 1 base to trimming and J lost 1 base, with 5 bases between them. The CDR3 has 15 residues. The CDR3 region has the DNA TGTGCCAGCAGCTTAGAGGGATCTGGGGCCAACGTCCTGACTTTC. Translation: CASSLEGSGANVLTF.

The CDR3 protein is CASSSESATNEKLFF. In nucleotides, the CDR3 is TGTGCCAGCAGTTCCGAGAGTGCAACTAATGAAAAACTGTTTTTT. The chain carries TRBV28 and TRBJ1-4, with unresolved D. Trimming pared 4 bases from V and 0 bases from J, leaving 9 bases between. The CDR3 runs to 15 residues. The germline V gene has CDR1 MDHEN and CDR2 SYDVKM.

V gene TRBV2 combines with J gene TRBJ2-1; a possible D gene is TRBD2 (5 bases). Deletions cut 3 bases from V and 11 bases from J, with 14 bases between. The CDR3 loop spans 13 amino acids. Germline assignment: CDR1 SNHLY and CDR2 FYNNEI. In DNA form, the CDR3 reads TGTGCCAGCAGTGATGAACAGACTATTAAGCAGTTCTTC. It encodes CASSDEQTIKQFF.

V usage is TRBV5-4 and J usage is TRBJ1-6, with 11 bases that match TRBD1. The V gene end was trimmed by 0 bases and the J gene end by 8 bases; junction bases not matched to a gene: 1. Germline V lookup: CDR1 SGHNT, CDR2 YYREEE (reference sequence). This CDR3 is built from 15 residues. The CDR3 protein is CASSLGGQGDSPLHF. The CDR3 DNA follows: TGTGCCAGCAGCTTGGGGGGACAGGGGGATTCACCCCTCCACTTT.

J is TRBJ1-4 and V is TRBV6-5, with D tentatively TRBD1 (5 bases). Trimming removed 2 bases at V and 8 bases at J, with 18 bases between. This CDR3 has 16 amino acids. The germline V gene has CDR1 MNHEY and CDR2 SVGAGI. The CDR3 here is CASSYMGLRGFEKLFF. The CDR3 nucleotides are TGTGCCAGCAGTTACATGGGTCTTAGGGGATTCGAAAAACTGTTTTTT.

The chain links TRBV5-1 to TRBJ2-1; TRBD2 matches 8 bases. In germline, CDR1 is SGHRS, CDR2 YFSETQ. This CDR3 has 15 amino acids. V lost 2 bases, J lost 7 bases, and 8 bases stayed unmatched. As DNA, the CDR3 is TGCGCCAGCAGCTTCGGACTAGCCCCAAGTAATGAGCAGTTCTTC. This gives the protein CASSFGLAPSNEQFF.

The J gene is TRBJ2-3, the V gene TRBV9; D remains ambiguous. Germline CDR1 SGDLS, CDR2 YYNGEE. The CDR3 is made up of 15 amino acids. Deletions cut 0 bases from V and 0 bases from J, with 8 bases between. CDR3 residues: CASSVEGFSTDTQYF. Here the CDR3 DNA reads TGTGCCAGCAGCGTAGAAGGTTTTAGCACAGATACGCAGTATTTT.

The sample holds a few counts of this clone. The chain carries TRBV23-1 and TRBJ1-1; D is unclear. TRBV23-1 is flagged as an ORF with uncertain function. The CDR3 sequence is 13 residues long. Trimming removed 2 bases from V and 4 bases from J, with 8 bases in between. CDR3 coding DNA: TGCGCCAGCAGTCAACAGGTAACCACTGAAGCTTTCTTT. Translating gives CASSQQVTTEAFF.

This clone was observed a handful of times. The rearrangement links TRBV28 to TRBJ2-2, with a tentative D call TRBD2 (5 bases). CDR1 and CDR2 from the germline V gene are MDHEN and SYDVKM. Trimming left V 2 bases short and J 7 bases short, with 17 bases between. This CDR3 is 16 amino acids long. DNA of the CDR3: TGTGCCAGCAGTTTAATGTCCACTAGAGCGAACGGGGAGCTGTTTTTT. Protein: CASSLMSTRANGELFF. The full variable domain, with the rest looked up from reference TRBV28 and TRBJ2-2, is DVKVTQSSRYLVKRTGEKVFLECVQDMDHENMFWYRQDPGLGLRLIYFSYDVKMKEKGDIPEGYSVSREKKERFSLILESASTNQTSMYLCASSLMSTRANGELFFGEGSRLTVL.

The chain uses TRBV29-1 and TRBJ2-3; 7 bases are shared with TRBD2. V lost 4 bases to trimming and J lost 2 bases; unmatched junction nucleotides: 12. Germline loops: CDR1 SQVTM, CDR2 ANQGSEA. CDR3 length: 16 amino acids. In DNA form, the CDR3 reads TGCAGCGTTGGGGTTTTGTGGGGGGGAGCCACAGATACGCAGTATTTT. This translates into CSVGVLWGGATDTQYF.

The CDR3 nucleotides read TGTGCCAGCAGCGTGGAGGCAGGGACTACCTACAATGAGCAGTTCTTC. Protein: CASSVEAGTTYNEQFF. The rearrangement joins TRBV9 to TRBJ2-1; TRBD2 aligns across 7 bases. The CDR3 extends over 16 amino acids. CDR1 SGDLS and CDR2 YYNGEE come from the germline V gene. Trimming removed 2 bases from V and 2 bases from J; junction bases left unmatched: 7.

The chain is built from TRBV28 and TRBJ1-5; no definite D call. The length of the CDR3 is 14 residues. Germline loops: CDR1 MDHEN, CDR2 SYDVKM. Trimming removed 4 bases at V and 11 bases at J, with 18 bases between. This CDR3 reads CASSSGPEQLTQHF. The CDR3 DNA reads TGTGCCAGCAGTTCCGGGCCTGAGCAGTTGACCCAGCATTTT.

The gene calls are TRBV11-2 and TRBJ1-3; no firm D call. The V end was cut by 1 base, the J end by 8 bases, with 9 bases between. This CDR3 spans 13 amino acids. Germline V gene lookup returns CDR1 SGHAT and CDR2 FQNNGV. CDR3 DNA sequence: TGTGCCAGCAGCTTAGTTCCGCAACACACCATATATTTT. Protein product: CASSLVPQHTIYF. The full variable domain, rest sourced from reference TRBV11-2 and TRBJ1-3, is EAGVAQSPRYKIIEKRQSVAFWCNPISGHATLYWYQQILGQGPKLLIQFQNNGVVDDSQLPKDRFSAERLKGVDSTLKIQPAKLEDSAVYLCASSLVPQHTIYFGEGSWLTVV.

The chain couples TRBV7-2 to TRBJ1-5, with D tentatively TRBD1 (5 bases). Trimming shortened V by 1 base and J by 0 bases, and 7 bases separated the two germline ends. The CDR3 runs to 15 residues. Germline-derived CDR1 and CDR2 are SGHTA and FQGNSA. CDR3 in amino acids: CASSLVGDSNQPQHF. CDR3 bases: TGTGCCAGCAGCTTAGTAGGGGATAGCAATCAGCCCCAGCATTTT.

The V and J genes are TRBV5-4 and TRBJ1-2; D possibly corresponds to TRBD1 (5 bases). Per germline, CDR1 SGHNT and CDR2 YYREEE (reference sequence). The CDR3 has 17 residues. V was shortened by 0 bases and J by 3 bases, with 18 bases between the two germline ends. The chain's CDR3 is CASSLVHGGSSDYGYTF. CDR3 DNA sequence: TGTGCCAGCAGCTTGGTACACGGGGGGAGTTCGGACTATGGCTACACCTTC. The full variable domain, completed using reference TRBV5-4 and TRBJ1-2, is ETGVTQSPTHLIKTRGQQVTLRCSSQSGHNTVSWYQQALGQGPQFIFQYYREEENGRGNFPPRFSGLQFPNYSSELNVNALELDDSALYLCASSLVHGGSSDYGYTFGSGTRLTVV.

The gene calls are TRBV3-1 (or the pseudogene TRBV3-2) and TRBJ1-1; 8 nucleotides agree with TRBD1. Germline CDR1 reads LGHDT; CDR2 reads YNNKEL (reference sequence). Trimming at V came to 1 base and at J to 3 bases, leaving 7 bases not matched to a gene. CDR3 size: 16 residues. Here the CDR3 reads CASSQAAPTGDTEAFF. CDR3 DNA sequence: TGTGCCAGCAGCCAAGCCGCCCCGACAGGGGACACTGAAGCTTTCTTT.

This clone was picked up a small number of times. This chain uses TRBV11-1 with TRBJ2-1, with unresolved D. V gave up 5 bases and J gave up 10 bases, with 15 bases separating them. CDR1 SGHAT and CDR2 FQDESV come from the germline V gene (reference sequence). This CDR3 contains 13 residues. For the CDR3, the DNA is TGTGCCAGCAGCCCCGGGCCTAGGCAGGAGCAGTTCTTC. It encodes CASSPGPRQEQFF.

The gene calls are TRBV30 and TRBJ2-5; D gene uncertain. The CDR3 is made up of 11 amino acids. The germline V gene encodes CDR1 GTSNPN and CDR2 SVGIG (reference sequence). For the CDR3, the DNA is TGTGCTCTCCTGGGAAGGCAGACCCAGTACTTC. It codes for CALLGRQTQYF.

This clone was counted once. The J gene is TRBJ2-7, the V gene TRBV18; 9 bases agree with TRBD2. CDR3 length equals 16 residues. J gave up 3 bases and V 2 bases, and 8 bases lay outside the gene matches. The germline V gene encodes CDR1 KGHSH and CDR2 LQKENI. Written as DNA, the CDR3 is TGTGCCAGCTCACCAAACGGGCGGGAGGGAAACTACGAGCAGTACTTC. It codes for CASSPNGREGNYEQYF.

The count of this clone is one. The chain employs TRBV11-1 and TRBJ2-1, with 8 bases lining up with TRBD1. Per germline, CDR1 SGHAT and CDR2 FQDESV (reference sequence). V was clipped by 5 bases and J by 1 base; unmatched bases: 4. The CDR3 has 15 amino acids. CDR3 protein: CASSIRTGSYNEQFF. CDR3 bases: TGTGCCAGCAGCATACGGACAGGGTCCTACAATGAGCAGTTCTTC.

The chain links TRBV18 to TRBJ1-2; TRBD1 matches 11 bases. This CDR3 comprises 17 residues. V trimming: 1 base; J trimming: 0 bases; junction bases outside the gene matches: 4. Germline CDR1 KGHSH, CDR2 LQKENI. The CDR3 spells CASSPLGTGGANYGYTF. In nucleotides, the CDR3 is TGTGCCAGCTCACCACTCGGGACAGGGGGTGCTAACTATGGCTACACCTTC.